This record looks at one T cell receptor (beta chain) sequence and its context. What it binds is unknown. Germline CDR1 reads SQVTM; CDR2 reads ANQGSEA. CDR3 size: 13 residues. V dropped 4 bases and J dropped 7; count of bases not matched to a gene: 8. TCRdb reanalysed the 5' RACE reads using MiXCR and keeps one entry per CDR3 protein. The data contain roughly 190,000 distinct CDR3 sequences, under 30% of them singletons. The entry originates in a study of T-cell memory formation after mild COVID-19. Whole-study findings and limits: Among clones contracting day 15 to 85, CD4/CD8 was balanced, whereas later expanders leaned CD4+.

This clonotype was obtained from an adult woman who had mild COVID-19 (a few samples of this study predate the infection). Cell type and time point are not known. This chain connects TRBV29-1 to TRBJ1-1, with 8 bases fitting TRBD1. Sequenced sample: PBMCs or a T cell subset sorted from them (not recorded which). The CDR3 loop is CSVGRSGQGEAFF. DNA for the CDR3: TGCAGCGTTGGAAGATCAGGACAGGGTGAAGCTTTCTTT.